Listed below are T cell receptor beta chains from one sample, sequenced in a study of spatial heterogeneity in lung cancer. TCRdb reprocessed the 5' RACE reads with MiXCR, giving one entry per CDR3 protein. The sample has approximately 9,600 distinct CDR3 sequences, 7% to 9% seen once. The input for sequencing was lung tumor tissue, taken at surgery. These receptors all stem from a male donor with early-stage non-small cell lung cancer. The CDR3 runs from the conserved cysteine through the conserved F or W. The D gene is left open where the match is weak. Size is omitted from some rows. Given values are once, few, many or a class for expanded clones.

v_call,d_call,clone_size,j_call,cdr3_aa,cdr3_nt
TRBV29-1,NA,few,TRBJ2-7,CSVEGGGEQYF,TGCAGCGTTGAAGGAGGGGGGGAGCAGTACTTC
TRBV20-1,TRBD1,many,TRBJ1-1,CSARDPTGGTEAFF,TGCAGTGCTAGAGACCCGACAGGGGGGACTGAAGCTTTCTTT
TRBV23-1,TRBD1,large,TRBJ1-5,CALHNRGLNQPQHF,TGCGCGCTTCACAACAGGGGTCTGAATCAGCCCCAGCATTTT
TRBV9,NA,NA,TRBJ1-1,CASSVDWRNTEAFF,TGTGCCAGCAGCGTCGACTGGCGGAACACTGAAGCTTTCTTT
TRBV7-2,NA,NA,TRBJ2-1,CASSHQVGAYSSYNEQFF,TGTGCCAGCAGCCACCAAGTGGGAGCCTATAGCTCCTACAATGAGCAGTTCTTC
TRBV4-2,NA,many,TRBJ2-2,CASSQDAGTTNTGELFF,TGTGCCAGCAGCCAAGACGCCGGGACGACGAACACCGGGGAGCTGTTTTTT
TRBV5-6,NA,many,TRBJ2-6,CASSLVRSSGANVLTF,TGTGCCAGCAGCTTGGTAAGGAGCTCTGGGGCCAACGTCCTGACTTTC
TRBV10-3,NA,many,TRBJ2-7,CAISGASGVTYEQYF,TGTGCCATCAGTGGCGCGTCGGGAGTTACCTACGAGCAGTACTTC
TRBV6-2/TRBV6-3,TRBD2,many,TRBJ2-1,CASRLAGGNNEQFF,TGTGCCTCCCGTCTGGCGGGGGGCAACAATGAGCAGTTCTTC
TRBV12-3/TRBV12-4,TRBD2,many,TRBJ2-1,CASSSRLAGTLGNEQFF,TGTGCCAGCAGTTCCCGACTAGCGGGGACCCTGGGAAATGAGCAGTTCTTC
TRBV6-1,NA,many,TRBJ2-1,CASRAGLSSYNEQFF,TGTGCCAGCAGGGCAGGCCTAAGCTCCTACAATGAGCAGTTCTTC
TRBV20-1,TRBD2,NA,TRBJ2-1,CSAYPGGRSYNEQFF,TGCAGTGCCTACCCCGGCGGGAGATCCTACAATGAGCAGTTCTTC